The entry below gives a single TCR beta chain sequence along with its context. These data originate in a study of T cells after yellow fever vaccination. The V segment lost 7 bases and the J segment 4 bases; nucleotides outside the gene matches: 5. Germline CDR1 SGHRS, CDR2 YFSETQ. The CDR3 contains 13 residues. 5'RACE template switching added a universal primer site and UMIs to TCR cDNA. MiXCR, applied by TCRdb to the 5' RACE reads, yields one record per CDR3 protein. This table has some 550,000 distinct CDR3 sequences, approximately 21% appearing once. The sequencing here drew on PBMCs, taken 15 days after the yellow fever booster vaccination. The chain combines TRBV5-1 with TRBJ1-2, with 9 positions matching TRBD1. The clonotype comes from a man younger than 40 who received the YFV17D yellow fever vaccine. Written as DNA, the CDR3 is TGCGCCAGCGGAGGGACAGGGACCTATGGCTACACCTTC. Its protein is CASGGTGTYGYTF.